This TCR beta chain is drawn from a study of beta chain features in type 1 diabetes. Sequenced material consisted of expressed TCRB transcripts (all of the isolated RNA was reverse transcribed). Only in-frame clones appear in the TCRdb table, and some are missing; sequencing was by immunoSEQ multiplex PCR. The repertoire holds 150,000 to 170,000 clones, over 9% seen once, with roughly 0.45% in the top ten. Via CD45RO/CCR7/CD25/CD127/CD95/CD27, cells of the CD4+ naive, central memory, regulatory and stem cell-like memory subsets were sorted. The purity of all sorted populations exceeded 98%. This clone was seen a few times. The target antigen is unknown. General study points: TCRB CDR3s from Type 1 diabetes patients were moderately but significantly shorter in all four CD4+ subsets. It was among patients, rather than healthy donors, that naive, central memory and Treg TCRB repertoires appeared more similar. Insertion counts at VDJ junctions were lower in type 1 diabetes patients, who also showed more deletions there.

The material sequenced was central memory CD4+ T cells from blood. This TCR was recovered from a man in his thirties or forties with type 1 diabetes.

This CDR3 is CASSFSGADTQYF. DNA for the CDR3: TGTGCCAGCAGCTTTTCGGGGGCAGATACGCAGTATTTT. The rearrangement links TRBV7-9 to TRBJ2-3, with D maybe TRBD2 (6 bases). The CDR3 runs 13 residues. Germline CDR1 and CDR2: SEHNR and FQNEAQ (reference sequence). The V and J ends lost 3 bases and 4 bases respectively, with 8 bases between them.